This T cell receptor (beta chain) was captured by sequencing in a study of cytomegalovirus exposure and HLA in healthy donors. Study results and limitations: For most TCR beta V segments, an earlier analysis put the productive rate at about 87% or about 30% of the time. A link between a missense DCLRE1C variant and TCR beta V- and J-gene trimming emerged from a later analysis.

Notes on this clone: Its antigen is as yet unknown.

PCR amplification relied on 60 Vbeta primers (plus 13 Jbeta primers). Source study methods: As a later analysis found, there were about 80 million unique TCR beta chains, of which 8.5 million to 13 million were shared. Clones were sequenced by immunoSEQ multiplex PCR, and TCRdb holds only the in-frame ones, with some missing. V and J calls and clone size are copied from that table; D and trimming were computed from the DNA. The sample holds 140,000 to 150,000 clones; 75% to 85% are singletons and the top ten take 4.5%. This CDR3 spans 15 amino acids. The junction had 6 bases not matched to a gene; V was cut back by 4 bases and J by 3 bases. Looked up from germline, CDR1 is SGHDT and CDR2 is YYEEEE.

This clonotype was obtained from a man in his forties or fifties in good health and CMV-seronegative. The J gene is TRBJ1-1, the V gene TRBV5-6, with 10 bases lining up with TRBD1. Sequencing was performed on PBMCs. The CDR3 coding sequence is TGTGCCAGCAGCCCTCGACAGGGGGCGCACACTGAAGCTTTCTTT. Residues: CASSPRQGAHTEAFF.